A selection of T cell receptor beta chains follows, all from one sample in a study of T-cell reconstitution after alpha-beta-depleted transplantation in children. TCRdb re-called the PCR reads with MiXCR, one entry per CDR3 protein. This table holds over 200,000 distinct CDR3 sequences, roughly a tenth found once. The sample was PBMCs, taken before TCRalphabeta/CD19-depleted stem cell transplant. The receptors shown here come from a child younger than two with acute myeloid leukemia, due to receive a stem cell transplant. Each CDR3 is given with its conserved first and last residue. The D gene is left open where the match is weak. Part of the rows lack a size; the others show once, few, many or a class for expanded clones.

V gene	J gene	D gene	clone size	CDR3 DNA	CDR3 protein
TRBV20-1	TRBJ1-2	-	many	TGCAGTGCTAGAGATGGGGCTAACTATGGCTACACCTTC	CSARDGANYGYTF
TRBV19	TRBJ1-2	TRBD1	many	TGTGCCAGTAGTATCAGTATTGGCAGGGGGCATAACTATGGCTACACCTTC	CASSISIGRGHNYGYTF
TRBV2	TRBJ2-2	-	many	TGTGCCAGCAGCGGCCTGAGGGGGGGACCCGGGGAGCTGTTTTTT	CASSGLRGGPGELFF
TRBV6-1	TRBJ1-3	-	-	TGTGCCAGCAGTCCCCGGAGGACAGACAAGGGAAACACCATATATTTT	CASSPRRTDKGNTIYF
TRBV7-2	TRBJ1-3	-	few	TGTGCCAGCAGCCCCGGGGGACCCCGCTCTGGAAACACCATATATTTT	CASSPGGPRSGNTIYF
TRBV20-1	TRBJ2-5	-	many	TGCAGTGCTCTCAGCGGGCTCCAAGAGACCCAGTACTTC	CSALSGLQETQYF
TRBV20-1	TRBJ2-3	TRBD2	many	TGCAGTGCTTGGAAAGCGGGAGTAGTAGATACGCAGTATTTT	CSAWKAGVVDTQYF
TRBV12-3/TRBV12-4	TRBJ1-1	-	many	TGTGCCAGCAGAATTCAAGGGGTAGGAGGGGCTGAAGCTTTCTTT	CASRIQGVGGAEAFF
TRBV11-2	TRBJ1-6	-	many	TGTGCCAGCAGCTTTCGGGACGGTCATAATTCACCCCTCCACTTT	CASSFRDGHNSPLHF
TRBV7-2	TRBJ1-1	TRBD1	many	TGTGCCAGCAGAGGGGGACAGCCGAACACTGAAGCTTTCTTT	CASRGGQPNTEAFF
TRBV5-1	TRBJ2-3	-	many	TGCGCCAGCAGCTTGGAAGGGATCGCAGATACGCAGTATTTT	CASSLEGIADTQYF